A single sample is the source of the 16 T cell receptor beta chains below, sequenced in a study of blood T cells in healthy people across ages. Using a J-beta primer mix together with a sample-barcoded 5' primer, a second PCR was run for about 6 to 11 cycles. TCRdb re-derived calls from the 5' RACE reads in MiXCR, one entry per CDR3 protein. The data show roughly 900,000 distinct CDR3 sequences, 29% seen once. Source material: blood. These receptors originate from a woman of 80 years or more in good health.

The CDR3 spells CASSPLRLGDRDLGNTIYF. The CDR3, as DNA: TGTGCCAGCTCACCACTGAGGCTGGGGGACAGGGATCTTGGAAACACCATATATTTT. This sequence joins TRBV18 and TRBJ1-3; TRBD1 agrees at 9 bases. V was clipped by 1 base and J by 3 bases; unmatched bases: 13. The germline V gene has CDR1 KGHSH and CDR2 LQKENI. The CDR3 runs to 19 residues.

For this clonotype: Since a much larger clone is just one base distant, this may be a read error. In this CDR3 the conserved last residue, phenylalanine or tryptophan, is missing, so a read error is likely. The chain uses TRBV2 and TRBJ2-1; D not resolved. Germline V lookup: CDR1 SNHLY, CDR2 FYNNEI. The CDR3 spans 13 residues. Trimming took 2 bases from V and 5 from J, leaving 7 bases between them. The CDR3: CASSESLHNEQFL. Written as DNA, the CDR3 is TGTGCCAGCAGTGAATCCCTCCACAATGAGCAGTTCTTA.

The chain is built from TRBV2 and TRBJ2-2, with D possibly matching TRBD1 (5 bases). Germline values: CDR1 SNHLY, CDR2 FYNNEI. The V end lost 0 bases, the J end lost 1 base, and 9 bases lay between the germline ends. This CDR3 has 16 residues. In DNA form, the CDR3 reads TGTGCCAGCAGTGAAGCGCAGGGTTGGAACACCGGGGAGCTGTTTTTT. Residues: CASSEAQGWNTGELFF.

This chain connects TRBV7-2 to TRBJ2-3, with D perhaps TRBD1 (5 bases). Looked up from germline, CDR1 is SGHTA and CDR2 is FQGNSA. CDR3 length: 13 amino acids. V lost 6 bases to trimming and J lost 4 bases, with 11 bases between them. The CDR3 is CASRNLGADTQYF. The CDR3 bases are TGTGCCAGCAGAAACTTAGGGGCAGATACGCAGTATTTT.

This clonotype appeared a few times. The CDR3 nucleotides read TGTGCCAGCAGCATGTGGCTAGCGGGGGCCCGGTACCAAGAGACCCAGTACTTC. It translates to CASSMWLAGARYQETQYF. The rearrangement joins TRBV7-9 to TRBJ2-5, with 10 positions matching TRBD2. Germline loops: CDR1 SEHNR, CDR2 FQNEAQ (reference sequence). V was pared by 5 bases and J by 0 bases, with 12 bases of the junction left unmatched. CDR3 length: 18 amino acids.

This clonotype has just a few counts. This chain uses TRBV10-3 with TRBJ2-2, with TRBD1 as a possible D gene (6 bases). Per germline, CDR1 ENHRY and CDR2 SYGVKD. The CDR3 contains 13 residues. The germline V and J ends were trimmed by 6 bases and 5 bases, with 10 bases remaining between them. CDR3 bases: TGTGCCATCAGGAATCAGGGGACCGGGGAGCTGTTTTTT. Amino acids: CAIRNQGTGELFF.

Regarding this clonotype: One junction end disagrees with the germline gene, perhaps due to a read error. The genes are TRBV7-2 and TRBJ2-5; D not certain. Germline CDR1 and CDR2: SGHTA and FQGNSA. This CDR3 has 12 residues. The CDR3 DNA reads TGTGCCGGCACAAGGAACCAGGAGACCCAGTACTTC. Translated, it gives CAGTRNQETQYF.

This clonotype was seen ten or more times. The rearrangement joins TRBV27 to TRBJ2-5; 9 bases agree with TRBD2. The ends lost 2 bases at V and 1 base at J; junction bases unmatched: 2. The length of the CDR3 is 15 residues. The germline CDR1 and CDR2 sequences are MNHEY and SMNVEV (reference sequence). CDR3 nucleotide sequence: TGTGCCAGCAGTTTAGCGGGGGGGCCCCAAGAGACCCAGTACTTC. Protein: CASSLAGGPQETQYF.

Points on this clonotype: A much larger clone differs from this one at a single base, so this may be a read error. The chain recombines TRBV5-1 with TRBJ2-5, with 10 positions matching TRBD1. This CDR3 is built from 15 residues. Germline loops: CDR1 SGHRS, CDR2 YFSETQ. V was clipped by 4 bases and J by 6 bases; unmatched bases: 9. CDR3 bases: TGCGCCAGCAGCCCCGGACAGGGGGGGTGGCAGACCCAGTACTTC. It translates to CASSPGQGGWQTQYF.

This clonotype was counted between two and nine times. The V and J genes are TRBV30 and TRBJ1-6; D call uncertain. Germline V gives CDR1 GTSNPN, CDR2 SVGIG (reference sequence). This CDR3 is 14 amino acids long. The V gene lost 4 bases and the J gene lost 5 bases, with 12 bases spanning the gap. The CDR3, as DNA: TGTGCCTGGAAGGCAGGACCCCATAATTCACCCCTCCACTTT. Translation: CAWKAGPHNSPLHF.

Many counts were recorded for this clonotype. This chain joins TRBV7-2 and TRBJ2-3; 7 positions match TRBD1. The trim removed 1 base at V and 3 bases at J, leaving 13 bases unmatched. Germline loops: CDR1 SGHTA, CDR2 FQGNSA. The CDR3 extends over 18 amino acids. CDR3 nucleotides: TGTGCCAGCAGCTTAGTTGGTTCGGGGACAGTGGTAACAGATACGCAGTATTTT. Translating gives CASSLVGSGTVVTDTQYF.

This clonotype was detected only a few times. Only one base separates this from a far larger clonotype, so it likely reflects a read error. The chain uses TRBV5-6 and TRBJ2-1; the D is unclear. The CDR3 contains 11 residues. Germline loops: CDR1 SGHDT, CDR2 YYEEEE. The V and J ends lost 4 bases and 5 bases respectively, with 4 bases between them. CDR3 in amino acids: CASSGHNEQFF. In nucleotides, the CDR3 is TGTGCCAGCAGCGGTCACAATGAGCAGTTCTTC.

This clonotype appeared many times. The V gene is TRBV6-6, the J gene TRBJ2-1, with 10 bases identical to TRBD2. The CDR3 spans 17 residues. From germline, CDR1 is MNHNY and CDR2 SVGAGI (reference sequence). Unmatched junction bases numbered 17, after V lost 6 bases and J lost 9 bases. This chain's CDR3 is CASSDPHASSGGGEQFF. CDR3 DNA sequence: TGTGCCAGCAGCGATCCCCACGCGTCGAGCGGGGGGGGTGAGCAGTTCTTC.

To note about this clonotype: One base away lies a much larger clone, so this may be a sequencing read error. The CDR3 nucleotides read TGTGCCAACAGCTTAGATTACCCAGGTACAGGCCAAGAGACCCAGTACTTC. Protein sequence: CANSLDYPGTGQETQYF. The chain uses TRBV11-2 and TRBJ2-5; a weak D match, TRBD1 (5 bases). Germline CDR1 and CDR2: SGHAT and FQNNGV. This CDR3 region has 17 residues.

Concerning this clonotype: No conserved phenylalanine or tryptophan ends this CDR3, so it is likely a read error. This rearrangement joins TRBV18 to TRBJ2-7, with 7 bases aligning to TRBD1. J was trimmed by 0 bases and V by 1 base; bases with no gene match: 3. Per the germline V gene, CDR1 is KGHSH and CDR2 is LQKENI. There are 15 residues in the CDR3. The CDR3 region is CASSPRGQFSYEQYL. The DNA for the CDR3 is TGTGCCAGCTCACCACGGGGACAGTTCTCCTACGAGCAGTACCTC.

Comment on this clonotype: The junction does not match germline at one end; this may be a read error. This rearrangement joins TRBV2 to TRBJ1-2; D is unclear. There are 13 residues in the CDR3. Germline CDR1 reads SNHLY; CDR2 reads FYNNEI. The CDR3 DNA follows: TGTGCCACCCGGGCCCCGATTAACTATGGCCACACCTTC. It codes for CATRAPINYGHTF.